These 24 T cell receptor beta chains came from one sample sequenced in a study of blood T cell repertoires in COVID-19. Repertoires were generated with immunoSEQ multiplex PCR, while TCRdb's copy carries only in-frame clones and drops some. This sample has about 140,000 clones, with 85% to 90% found just once. The sample comprised peripheral blood. These receptors all come from a woman between 50 and 59 years old with active or convalescent COVID-19.

This chain connects TRBV19 to TRBJ1-2; 9 nucleotides line up with TRBD1. The CDR3 totals 13 residues. The V gene's germline CDR1 is LNHDA and CDR2 SQIVND (reference sequence). Trimming at V came to 7 bases and at J to 4 bases, leaving 4 bases not matched to a gene. Here the CDR3 reads CASTTTGGYGYTF. CDR3 bases: TGTGCCAGTACTACGACAGGGGGCTATGGCTACACCTTC.

The chain is built from TRBV9 and TRBJ1-1; the match to TRBD1 covers 7 bases. Looked up from germline, CDR1 is SGDLS and CDR2 is YYNGEE. Trimming took 3 bases from V and 1 from J; bases not matched to a gene: 3. The CDR3 is 14 residues long. The CDR3 sequence is CASSAGQQNTEAFF. CDR3 DNA sequence: TGTGCCAGCAGCGCGGGACAGCAGAACACTGAAGCTTTCTTT.

The chain carries TRBV11-2 and TRBJ1-1, with D uncertain. This CDR3 spans 13 amino acids. Per the germline V gene, CDR1 is SGHAT and CDR2 is FQNNGV. Trimming left V 5 bases short and J 1 base short, with 8 bases between. The CDR3 sequence is CASSPRENTEAFF. The CDR3 nucleotides are TGTGCCAGCAGCCCCCGAGAGAACACTGAAGCTTTCTTT. The entire variable domain, with the rest obtained from reference TRBV11-2 and TRBJ1-1, is as follows: EAGVAQSPRYKIIEKRQSVAFWCNPISGHATLYWYQQILGQGPKLLIQFQNNGVVDDSQLPKDRFSAERLKGVDSTLKIQPAKLEDSAVYLCASSPRENTEAFFGQGTRLTVV.

V gene TRBV9 combines with J gene TRBJ1-4; TRBD1 might be the D (6 bases). Trimming stripped 2 bases from V and 1 base from J, with 9 bases between. Germline V gene data show CDR1 as SGDLS and CDR2 as YYNGEE. This CDR3 region has 15 residues. CDR3 protein: CASSVTGITNEKLFF. The CDR3 DNA reads TGTGCCAGCAGCGTCACAGGGATAACTAATGAAAAACTGTTTTTT.

The chain links TRBV4-2 to TRBJ2-3; 12 bases line up with TRBD2. This CDR3 comprises 15 residues. Germline CDR1 reads LGHNA; CDR2 reads YNFKEQ. V shed 6 bases, J shed 5 bases, and the junction held 6 bases outside the gene matches. The CDR3 reads CASRPRLAGEDTQYF. CDR3 coding DNA: TGTGCCAGCAGACCGAGACTAGCGGGAGAAGATACGCAGTATTTT.

This rearrangement joins TRBV19 to TRBJ2-5; the D gene is possibly TRBD1 (6 bases). V lost 4 bases, J lost 5 bases, and 14 bases lay in between. The CDR3 spans 14 residues. The V gene's germline CDR1 is LNHDA and CDR2 SQIVND (reference sequence). CDR3 sequence: CASSTSGVSETQYF. The DNA of the CDR3 is TGTGCCAGTAGTACCTCAGGGGTGTCGGAGACCCAGTACTTC.

The chain carries TRBV27 and TRBJ2-3, with 8 bases identical to TRBD1. Germline trimming cut 3 bases from V and 3 bases from J; bases unmatched to any gene: 11. This CDR3 has 17 residues. CDR1 MNHEY and CDR2 SMNVEV come from the germline V gene (reference sequence). The CDR3 bases are TGTGCCAGCAGTTTTTTCCCGAGACAGGGGAAGACAGATACGCAGTATTTT. It encodes CASSFFPRQGKTDTQYF.

The chain has TRBV7-9 and TRBJ2-7; unclear D gene. The CDR3 is 14 amino acids. V lost 4 bases to trimming and J lost 1 base, with 11 bases between them. The germline V gene encodes CDR1 SEHNR and CDR2 FQNEAQ (reference sequence). The CDR3 nucleotides read TGTGCCAGCAGCTCTTCGCGTAAGTCCTACGAGCAGTACTTC. Translated, it gives CASSSSRKSYEQYF. Using reference TRBV7-9 and TRBJ2-7 for the parts outside the CDR3, the full variable domain is DTGVSQNPRHKITKRGQNVTFRCDPISEHNRLYWYRQTLGQGPEFLTYFQNEAQLEKSRLLSDRFSAERPKGSFSTLEIQRTEQGDSAMYLCASSSSRKSYEQYFGPGTRLTVT.

The rearrangement links TRBV11-1 to TRBJ2-7; D is possibly TRBD2 (5 bases). Germline values: CDR1 SGHAT, CDR2 FQDESV (reference sequence). The CDR3 spans 16 residues. V dropped 1 base and J dropped 0 bases, with 13 bases sitting between them. Written as DNA, the CDR3 is TGTGCCAGCAGCTTAGGCTCCGGGATTGCCTCCTACGAGCAGTACTTC. Translation gives CASSLGSGIASYEQYF.

The chain couples TRBV28 to TRBJ1-4; D unresolved. CDR1 is MDHEN, CDR2 SYDVKM, per germline. The CDR3 spans 12 residues. The V end was cut by 6 bases, the J end by 4 bases, with 6 bases between. The CDR3 nucleotides read TGTGCCAGCAGGGCCCTTAATGAAAAACTGTTTTTT. Its protein product is CASRALNEKLFF.

This chain joins TRBV27 and TRBJ1-4; no firm D call. The CDR3 sequence is 13 residues long. CDR1 MNHEY and CDR2 SMNVEV come from the germline V gene (reference sequence). The V and J ends lost 4 bases and 13 bases respectively, with 16 bases between them. The CDR3 DNA reads as TGTGCCAGCAGTTCCCCAGACGGACTGGGACTGTTTTTT. It encodes CASSSPDGLGLFF.

The genes are TRBV7-9 and TRBJ2-6, with 7 bases aligning to TRBD1. The CDR3 totals 18 residues. V gave up 5 bases and J gave up 0 bases; unmatched junction bases: 10. Per the germline V gene, CDR1 is SEHNR and CDR2 is FQNEAQ (reference sequence). The CDR3 sequence is CASSRRGLNFSGANVLTF. CDR3 bases: TGTGCCAGCAGCCGTAGGGGGCTTAATTTCTCTGGGGCCAACGTCCTGACTTTC.

This clone was picked up a small number of times. The CDR3, as DNA: TGTGCCAGCAGCAGAGAGACAGGGGATAGCAATCAGCCCCAGCATTTT. Encoded protein: CASSRETGDSNQPQHF. The chain uses TRBV9 and TRBJ1-5; 8 positions agree with TRBD1. V gave up 4 bases and J gave up 0 bases; unmatched junction bases: 6. CDR3 length: 16 amino acids. From germline, CDR1 is SGDLS and CDR2 YYNGEE.

This clone was seen only once. V gene TRBV19 combines with J gene TRBJ1-1; possible D gene TRBD1, 5 bases. Germline CDR1 is LNHDA and CDR2 is SQIVND (reference sequence). Trimming removed 1 base from V and 1 base from J, with 16 bases in between. The CDR3 consists of 17 residues. The CDR3 DNA is TGTGCCAGTAGTATAGGTGCAGGGTTCAGGAGGAACACTGAAGCTTTCTTT. This gives the protein CASSIGAGFRRNTEAFF.

In DNA, the CDR3 is TGTGCCAGCTCACCTACCGGGACACCCAAAAACATTCAGTACTTC. Translation gives CASSPTGTPKNIQYF. The V gene is TRBV18, the J gene TRBJ2-4, with D possibly matching TRBD1 (6 bases). CDR1 is KGHSH and CDR2 is LQKENI in the germline V gene. Trimming pared 3 bases from V and 2 bases from J, leaving 11 bases between. The CDR3 length is 15 residues.

This clone appeared once. Germline is not matched at one junction end, which may reflect a read error. This chain joins TRBV4-1 and TRBJ1-1; 7 bases agree with TRBD1. This CDR3 has 15 residues. The germline gives CDR1 MGHRA, CDR2 YSYEKL. The CDR3 sequence: CASSPRQGLNSEAFF. DNA of the CDR3: TGCGCCAGCAGCCCCCGACAGGGATTGAACTCTGAAGCTTTCTTT.

This clone was observed many times. The chain combines TRBV20-1 with TRBJ2-7, with 8 bases aligning to TRBD2. Germline assignment: CDR1 DFQATT and CDR2 SNEGSKA (reference sequence). J gave up 6 bases and V 7 bases, and 5 bases lay outside the gene matches. The CDR3 consists of 11 residues. CDR3 loop: CSVLSGSEQYF. The CDR3 bases are TGCAGTGTACTCAGCGGGAGCGAGCAGTACTTC.

This chain uses TRBV6-5 with TRBJ1-1, with 7 bases identical to TRBD1. CDR1 MNHEY and CDR2 SVGAGI come from the germline V gene. V lost 8 bases to trimming and J lost 4 bases; unmatched junction nucleotides: 4. This CDR3 is 12 amino acids long. Written as DNA, the CDR3 is TGTGCCAGCTTGAGGGGGCTCACTGAAGCTTTCTTT. It encodes CASLRGLTEAFF.

This chain joins TRBV30 and TRBJ1-6, with a possible D match to TRBD1 (6 bases). V was clipped by 1 base and J by 0 bases, with 10 bases between them. Germline V gene data show CDR1 as GTSNPN and CDR2 as SVGIG (reference sequence). The CDR3 is made up of 16 amino acids. Written as DNA, the CDR3 is TGTGCCTGGAGTGCCCAGGGGAGCTCCTATAATTCACCCCTCCACTTT. This gives the protein CAWSAQGSSYNSPLHF.

The chain is built from TRBV19 and TRBJ2-7; 7 nucleotides line up with TRBD2. The CDR3 has 15 amino acids. V gave up 5 bases and J gave up 3 bases; unmatched junction bases: 10. The V gene's germline CDR1 is LNHDA and CDR2 SQIVND (reference sequence). In nucleotides, the CDR3 is TGTGCCAGTAGTCTCACGAGCGGGACCAACTACGAGCAGTACTTC. Translating it yields CASSLTSGTNYEQYF.

This sequence joins TRBV27 and TRBJ1-4; 7 bases fit TRBD1. Germline lookup yields CDR1 MNHEY and CDR2 SMNVEV (reference sequence). The V gene end was trimmed by 2 bases and the J gene end by 7 bases; junction bases not matched to a gene: 4. This CDR3 comprises 14 residues. CDR3 DNA sequence: TGTGCCAGCAGTTTAACTACAGGGGTTGAAAAACTGTTTTTT. Its protein is CASSLTTGVEKLFF.

The rearrangement links TRBV6-5 to TRBJ2-7; 14 bases fit TRBD2. This CDR3 is 14 amino acids long. J was trimmed by 6 bases and V by 6 bases; bases with no gene match: 4. CDR1 MNHEY and CDR2 SVGAGI come from the germline V gene. DNA for the CDR3: TGTGCCAGCAGCCGACTAGCGGGAGGGGGCGAGCAGTACTTC. It is translated as CASSRLAGGGEQYF.

V usage is TRBV28 and J usage is TRBJ1-3, with D unclear. The CDR3 is 15 residues long. V gave up 6 bases and J gave up 0 bases, with 12 bases separating them. In germline, CDR1 is MDHEN, CDR2 SYDVKM. The CDR3 DNA is TGTGCCAGCAGCCTTACCCCCAGCTCTGGAAACACCATATATTTT. Protein sequence: CASSLTPSSGNTIYF.

The CDR3 DNA is TGCGCCAGCCGAGGCCCGGGAACCACAGATACGCAGTATTTT. Translation gives CASRGPGTTDTQYF. This chain connects TRBV5-1 to TRBJ2-3; a weak D match, TRBD2 (5 bases). CDR1 and CDR2 (germline): SGHRS, YFSETQ. Trimming left V 7 bases short and J 2 bases short, with 14 bases between. This CDR3 contains 14 residues.